The 14 T cell receptor beta chains in this list originate from one sample, sequenced in a study of graft-versus-host responses after intestinal transplantation (dated by TCRdb to the early 2020s). This sample's time point label indicates: cells obtained before transplantation from donor or recipient. The protocol used for the library was the immunoSEQ multiplex PCR assay. TCRdb took over this immuneACCESS table, retaining in-frame rearrangements with V and J assigned. Such tables are incomplete; in checked studies, under half of the missing clones stem from an unresolved V gene, and the remainder is unexplained. Present in this sample are tens of thousands of clones, 90% to 95% of which were seen just once. The ten largest make up under 0.45% of the sample. Their cognate antigens are unknown. The sequences come from unstimulated CD4+ T cells sorted from spleen or lymph node cells, collected before transplant. The receptors come from a human donor who was the organ donor for an intestinal transplant.

This clone appeared once. V gene TRBV6-6 combines with J gene TRBJ2-1; 7 positions match TRBD1. CDR3 length: 13 residues. Trimming took 2 bases from V and 7 from J; bases not matched to a gene: 2. Germline V CDR1 and CDR2: MNHNY, SVGAGI (reference sequence). CDR3 DNA sequence: TGTGCCAGCAGTTACAGGGGGCGAAATGAGCAGTTCTTC. Its protein is CASSYRGRNEQFF.

This clone was counted a few times. CDR3 DNA: TGTGCCAGTAGTATTACTCCAGACGTCGGAGGGAACTATGGCTACACCTTC. Translating gives CASSITPDVGGNYGYTF. J is TRBJ1-2 and V is TRBV19; D is unresolved. CDR3 length: 17 residues. The germline V gene encodes CDR1 LNHDA and CDR2 SQIVND (reference sequence). The V end lost 3 bases, the J end lost 2 bases, and 19 bases lay between the germline ends.

V and J are TRBV7-3 and TRBJ2-5; D perhaps matches TRBD2 (6 bases). Per the germline V gene, CDR1 is SGHTA and CDR2 is FQGTGA. Trimming pared 6 bases from V and 5 bases from J, leaving 13 bases between. The CDR3 is made up of 13 amino acids. The CDR3 DNA reads TGTGCCAGCAGGCGGGGCCCACAGGAGACCCAGTACTTC. This translates into CASRRGPQETQYF. The variable domain in full, completed from reference TRBV7-3 and TRBJ2-5, reads GAGVSQTPSNKVTEKGKYVELRCDPISGHTALYWYRQSLGQGPEFLIYFQGTGAADDSGLPNDRFFAVRPEGSVSTLKIQRTERGDSAVYLCASRRGPQETQYFGPGTRLLVL.

The chain uses TRBV7-8 and TRBJ1-5; the D is unclear. Trimming left V 5 bases short and J 3 bases short, with 14 bases between. The CDR3 runs 15 residues. Germline CDR1 reads SGHVS; CDR2 reads FQNEAQ. CDR3: CASSPDGRLNQPQHF. CDR3 sequence (DNA): TGTGCCAGCAGCCCGGACGGAAGGCTCAATCAGCCCCAGCATTTT.

DNA of the CDR3: TGTGCCAGTAGTGACAGGACAGGCTTTGCTTCACCCCTCCACTTT. Protein sequence: CASSDRTGFASPLHF. The V and J genes are TRBV19 and TRBJ1-6, with 7 bases lining up with TRBD1. The CDR3 runs to 15 residues. CDR1 is LNHDA, CDR2 SQIVND, per germline (reference sequence). V lost 5 bases to trimming and J lost 9 bases; unmatched junction nucleotides: 10.

This chain connects TRBV5-1 to TRBJ1-6; D is uncertain. Germline-derived CDR1 and CDR2 are SGHRS and YFSETQ. This CDR3 is 15 amino acids long. The V and J ends lost 1 base and 0 bases respectively, with 5 bases between them. CDR3 sequence (DNA): TGCGCCAGCAGCTTGAGTAGCTCCTATAATTCACCCCTCCACTTT. Residues: CASSLSSSYNSPLHF.

This clone was observed a single time. The genes are TRBV6-5 and TRBJ2-7, with D possibly being TRBD1 or TRBD2 (5 bases each). The germline gives CDR1 MNHEY, CDR2 SVGAGI. Trimming pared 6 bases from V and 0 bases from J, leaving 15 bases between. CDR3 length: 15 amino acids. In DNA form, the CDR3 reads TGTGCCAGCAGCCGCCGAGGGGAGAGCTCCTACGAGCAGTACTTC. The encoded protein is CASSRRGESSYEQYF.

V gene TRBV10-2 combines with J gene TRBJ2-3; D may correspond to TRBD1 or TRBD2 (5 bases each). V was trimmed by 8 bases and J by 5 bases, leaving 17 bases between them. The CDR3 contains 14 residues. From germline, CDR1 is WSHSY and CDR2 SAAADI. The CDR3 is CASWGPHPLDTQYF. The CDR3 DNA follows: TGCGCCAGCTGGGGACCTCACCCATTAGATACGCAGTATTTT.

V gene TRBV19 combines with J gene TRBJ2-3, with a weak D call TRBD2 (5 bases). CDR1 is LNHDA and CDR2 is SQIVND in the germline V gene (reference sequence). The CDR3 spans 17 residues. With 5 bases removed from V and 0 bases from J, the gap between germline ends came to 18 bases. The chain's CDR3 is CASSPLNKGVSTDTQYF. CDR3 in DNA: TGTGCCAGTAGTCCTCTAAATAAGGGAGTAAGCACAGATACGCAGTATTTT.

The rearrangement joins TRBV29-1 to TRBJ2-2, with D unresolved. CDR3 size: 11 residues. V lost 4 bases and J 3 bases, leaving 3 bases between the germline ends. Germline V gives CDR1 SQVTM, CDR2 ANQGSEA. The CDR3 is CSVGDTGELFF. The CDR3 bases are TGCAGCGTTGGCGACACCGGGGAGCTGTTTTTT.

This clone was counted a single time. V gene TRBV6-6 combines with J gene TRBJ1-1, with D hard to call. Between the trimmed V and J ends, which lost 0 bases and 1 base, there was a span of 6 bases. Per the germline V gene, CDR1 is MNHNY and CDR2 is SVGAGI (reference sequence). The CDR3 covers 14 residues. CDR3 sequence (DNA): TGTGCCAGCAGTTACTCGACGGGGAACACTGAAGCTTTCTTT. Translating it yields CASSYSTGNTEAFF.

V usage is TRBV4-1 and J usage is TRBJ2-7, with D maybe TRBD2 (6 bases). The CDR3 is 15 amino acids. Germline CDR1 reads MGHRA; CDR2 reads YSYEKL. With 0 bases removed from V and 4 bases from J, the gap between germline ends came to 13 bases. CDR3 coding DNA: TGCGCCAGCAGCCAAGATAAACTAGCCGGTTACGAGCAGTACTTC. Protein sequence: CASSQDKLAGYEQYF.

In DNA form, the CDR3 reads TGTGCCAGCAGTTACTCCCCTCCCCGTAGAGAGACCCAGTACTTC. It yields the protein CASSYSPPRRETQYF. This chain connects TRBV6-7 to TRBJ2-5; D unresolved. TRBV6-7 belongs to the ORF category, with a function that is uncertain. The V and J ends lost 0 bases and 4 bases respectively, with 12 bases between them. This CDR3 contains 15 residues.

V usage is TRBV6-1 and J usage is TRBJ1-2; the D is unclear. The CDR3 extends over 13 amino acids. Trimming shortened V by 6 bases and J by 8 bases, and 16 bases separated the two germline ends. Germline CDR1 and CDR2: MNHNS and SASEGT. CDR3 bases: TGTGCCAGCAGGTTGATCCGGGAGGGCGGCTACACCTTC. Amino acid sequence: CASRLIREGGYTF.